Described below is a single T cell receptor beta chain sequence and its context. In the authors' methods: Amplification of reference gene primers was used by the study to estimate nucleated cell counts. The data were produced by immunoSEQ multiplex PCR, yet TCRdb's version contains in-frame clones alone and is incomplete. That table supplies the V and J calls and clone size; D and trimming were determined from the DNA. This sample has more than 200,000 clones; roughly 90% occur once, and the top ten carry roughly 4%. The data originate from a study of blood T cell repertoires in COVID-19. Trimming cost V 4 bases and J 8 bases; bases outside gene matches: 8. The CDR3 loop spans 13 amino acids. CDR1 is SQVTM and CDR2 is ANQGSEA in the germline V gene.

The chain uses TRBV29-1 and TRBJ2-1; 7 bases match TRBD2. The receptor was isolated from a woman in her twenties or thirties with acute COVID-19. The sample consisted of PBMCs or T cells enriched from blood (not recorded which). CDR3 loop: CSVVGLDGDEQFF. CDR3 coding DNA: TGCAGCGTTGTTGGACTAGATGGTGATGAGCAGTTCTTC.